Following are 21 T cell receptor beta chains from one sample sequenced in a study of shared clonotypes between healthy human individuals. Using immunoSEQ multiplex PCR, the repertoire was profiled, and TCRdb retains in-frame clones only, with some absent. In the table there are around 550,000 clones, 90% to 96% of which are singletons. Sequencing was carried out using naive CD4+ T cells sorted from blood. As to subset: CD45RA+ positively selected. The receptors here all came from a woman in her 30s in good health.

This sequence joins TRBV7-2 and TRBJ2-7; TRBD2 aligns across 11 bases. Germline CDR1 reads SGHTA; CDR2 reads FQGNSA. The CDR3 has 14 amino acids. The ends lost 3 bases at V and 11 bases at J; junction bases unmatched: 9. CDR3 region: CASSLGLAAEAKYF. In nucleotides, the CDR3 is TGTGCCAGCAGCTTGGGACTAGCGGCGGAGGCCAAGTACTTC.

The rearrangement joins TRBV28 to TRBJ1-5; no definite D call. From germline, CDR1 is MDHEN and CDR2 SYDVKM. Trimming shortened V by 5 bases and J by 6 bases, and 14 bases separated the two germline ends. The CDR3 has 14 residues. The CDR3 DNA follows: TGTGCCAGCAGTACCCCCCGGGTCTCTCAGCCCCAGCATTTT. It yields the protein CASSTPRVSQPQHF.

This chain links TRBV25-1 with TRBJ1-5; TRBD1 is a possible D gene (6 bases). V was trimmed by 8 bases and J by 0 bases, leaving 14 bases between them. This CDR3 is built from 15 residues. Germline V CDR1 and CDR2: MGHDK, SYGVNS. Here the CDR3 DNA reads TGTGCCAGCGGGGACACCTCGAATAGCAATCAGCCCCAGCATTTT. It is translated as CASGDTSNSNQPQHF.

The genes are TRBV10-3 and TRBJ2-7, with D unresolved. Germline-derived CDR1 and CDR2 are ENHRY and SYGVKD. V lost 0 bases and J lost 0, with 6 bases in between. This CDR3 is built from 14 residues. The CDR3 coding sequence is TGTGCCATCAGTGAGTCTCTTCTCTCCTACGAGCAGTACTTC. The encoded protein is CAISESLLSYEQYF.

CDR3 sequence: CASSIDYNSNLNQPQHF. In nucleotides, the CDR3 is TGTGCCAGTAGTATAGATTATAACAGTAACCTGAATCAGCCCCAGCATTTT. The chain combines TRBV19 with TRBJ1-5, with D unclear. Per the germline V gene, CDR1 is LNHDA and CDR2 is SQIVND (reference sequence). The CDR3 is 17 amino acids. Trimming pared 0 bases from V and 4 bases from J, leaving 16 bases between.

This clone was detected only once. The J gene is TRBJ2-3, the V gene TRBV7-6; D might be TRBD1 or TRBD2, each matching 5 bases. The CDR3 sequence is 16 residues long. The germline V gene encodes CDR1 SGHVS and CDR2 FNYEAQ. The germline V and J ends were trimmed by 5 bases and 2 bases, with 17 bases remaining between them. The CDR3 DNA reads as TGTGCCAGCAGCAGAGGGGTCGCAGGAGACACAGATACGCAGTATTTT. Translating it yields CASSRGVAGDTDTQYF.

The V call is TRBV5-1, the J call TRBJ2-5, with D possibly matching TRBD1 (6 bases). This CDR3 has 15 residues. CDR1 and CDR2 (germline): SGHRS, YFSETQ. Trimming left V 7 bases short and J 4 bases short, with 20 bases between. The chain's CDR3 is CASRTTGRSVETQYF. The CDR3 nucleotides are TGCGCCAGCCGAACGACAGGTCGGTCGGTAGAGACCCAGTACTTC.

The chain has TRBV7-2 and TRBJ2-1; D possibly corresponds to TRBD2 (5 bases). V was pared by 5 bases and J by 8 bases, with 16 bases between. Germline CDR1 and CDR2: SGHTA and FQGNSA. This CDR3 contains 14 residues. CDR3 amino acids: CASSAHGVRDEQFF. CDR3 DNA sequence: TGTGCCAGCAGCGCCCACGGGGTTCGGGATGAGCAGTTCTTC.

V and J are TRBV5-4 and TRBJ2-7; D might be TRBD1 (6 bases). Trimming pared 2 bases from V and 0 bases from J, leaving 12 bases between. The CDR3 loop spans 15 amino acids. The germline CDR1 and CDR2 sequences are SGHNT and YYREEE (reference sequence). The CDR3 coding sequence is TGTGCCAGCAGCTTCGGACAGTCGAGCTCCTACGAGCAGTACTTC. Its translation is CASSFGQSSSYEQYF.

The count of this clone is one. The J gene is TRBJ2-7, the V gene TRBV29-1, with D perhaps matching TRBD2 (5 bases). This CDR3 region has 12 residues. CDR1 and CDR2 from the germline V gene are SQVTM and ANQGSEA. Trimming removed 6 bases at V and 9 bases at J, with 18 bases between. The CDR3 region is CSVRGTNSGQYF. Written as DNA, the CDR3 is TGCAGCGTCCGGGGAACTAATTCTGGGCAGTACTTC.

The chain combines TRBV10-1 with TRBJ2-7; 8 bases line up with TRBD2. The CDR3 is made up of 13 amino acids. The trim removed 5 bases at V and 5 bases at J, leaving 5 bases unmatched. Per the germline V gene, CDR1 is WNHNN and CDR2 is SYGVQD (reference sequence). The CDR3 protein is CASSPGLVHEQYF. In DNA, the CDR3 is TGCGCCAGCAGTCCGGGACTAGTCCACGAGCAGTACTTC.

V and J are TRBV5-4 and TRBJ1-5; D is unclear. V lost 4 bases to trimming and J lost 6 bases, with 14 bases between them. This CDR3 comprises 14 residues. Germline CDR1 reads SGHNT; CDR2 reads YYREEE (reference sequence). The CDR3 reads CASSPEPEGQPQHF. For the CDR3, the DNA is TGTGCCAGCAGCCCGGAACCGGAGGGTCAGCCCCAGCATTTT.

The chain couples TRBV25-1 to TRBJ2-7; D gene uncertain. Germline values: CDR1 MGHDK, CDR2 SYGVNS. With 3 bases removed from V and 2 bases from J, the gap between germline ends came to 14 bases. CDR3 length equals 15 residues. The CDR3 sequence is CASSEGKHGTYEQYF. DNA of the CDR3: TGTGCCAGCAGTGAGGGGAAGCACGGAACCTACGAGCAGTACTTC.

The chain links TRBV9 to TRBJ2-1, with D possibly being TRBD2 (6 bases). Trimming pared 3 bases from V and 2 bases from J, leaving 9 bases between. Germline CDR1 reads SGDLS; CDR2 reads YYNGEE. This CDR3 comprises 14 residues. CDR3 coding DNA: TGTGCCAGCAGCGGGGCGGGACCCTACAATGAGCAGTTCTTC. It encodes CASSGAGPYNEQFF.

This chain joins TRBV11-3 and TRBJ2-2; the match to TRBD2 covers 7 bases. Germline CDR1 and CDR2: SGHNT and YENEEA. V was clipped by 2 bases and J by 0 bases; unmatched bases: 0. The CDR3 consists of 15 residues. DNA of the CDR3: TGTGCCAGCAGCTTAAGCGGGGCGAACACCGGGGAGCTGTTTTTT. This gives the protein CASSLSGANTGELFF.

The rearrangement links TRBV6-4 to TRBJ2-3; D perhaps matches TRBD2 (6 bases). The length of the CDR3 is 16 residues. V gave up 6 bases and J gave up 1 base, with 17 bases separating them. Germline V gene data show CDR1 as MRHNA and CDR2 as SNTAGT. CDR3 protein: CASSAQGDSRTDTQYF. For the CDR3, the DNA is TGTGCCAGCAGCGCCCAAGGGGACTCTCGCACAGATACGCAGTATTTT.

The chain employs TRBV7-6 and TRBJ2-1; 8 nucleotides align to TRBD2. The CDR3 is 14 residues long. V gave up 1 base and J gave up 9 bases; unmatched junction bases: 5. Germline V gene sequence: CDR1 SGHVS, CDR2 FNYEAQ. The CDR3 coding sequence is TGTGCCAGCAGCTTAGGGACTAGCTTGGTTGAGCAGTTCTTC. Translated: CASSLGTSLVEQFF. The whole variable domain, filled in from reference TRBV7-6 and TRBJ2-1, reads GAGVSQSPRYKVTKRGQDVALRCDPISGHVSLYWYRQALGQGPEFLTYFNYEAQQDKSGLPNDRFSAERPEGSISTLTIQRTEQRDSAMYRCASSLGTSLVEQFFGPGTRLTVL.

This chain joins TRBV7-7 and TRBJ2-1; D remains ambiguous. The germline gives CDR1 SSHAT, CDR2 FNYEAQ (reference sequence). V lost 1 base, J lost 5 bases, and 6 bases lay in between. This CDR3 spans 13 amino acids. In nucleotides, the CDR3 is TGTGCCAGCAGCTTAGACAGCAACAATGAGCAGTTCTTC. Protein sequence: CASSLDSNNEQFF.

The chain has TRBV7-9 and TRBJ2-1; 8 positions match TRBD2. In germline, CDR1 is SEHNR, CDR2 FQNEAQ (reference sequence). J was trimmed by 6 bases and V by 2 bases; bases with no gene match: 3. The CDR3 has 14 residues. The CDR3 is CASSLLAGLNEQFF. CDR3 coding DNA: TGTGCCAGCAGCTTACTAGCGGGCCTCAATGAGCAGTTCTTC. The full variable domain, with the rest looked up from reference TRBV7-9 and TRBJ2-1, is DTGVSQNPRHKITKRGQNVTFRCDPISEHNRLYWYRQTLGQGPEFLTYFQNEAQLEKSRLLSDRFSAERPKGSFSTLEIQRTEQGDSAMYLCASSLLAGLNEQFFGPGTRLTVL.

Comments on this clone: Different DNA sequences within this sample yield the same CDR3. V gene TRBV18 combines with J gene TRBJ1-4; TRBD1 is a possible D gene (5 bases). The CDR3 sequence is 14 residues long. The germline V and J ends were trimmed by 3 bases and 2 bases, with 7 bases remaining between them. Germline V gives CDR1 KGHSH, CDR2 LQKENI. CDR3 residues: CASSPQGTNEKLFF. The CDR3 DNA follows: TGTGCCAGCTCACCGCAGGGCACTAATGAAAAACTGTTTTTT. Drawing the rest from reference TRBV18 and TRBJ1-4, the complete variable domain is NAGVMQNPRHLVRRRGQEARLRCSPMKGHSHVYWYRQLPEEGLKFMVYLQKENIIDESGMPKERFSAEFPKEGPSILRIQQVVRGDSAAYFCASSPQGTNEKLFFGSGTQLSVL.

This rearrangement joins TRBV6-1 to TRBJ1-4, with D tentatively TRBD1 (5 bases). V lost 4 bases, J lost 5 bases, and 11 bases lay in between. Germline lookup yields CDR1 MNHNS and CDR2 SASEGT. The CDR3 is 14 amino acids. The CDR3 nucleotides read TGTGCCAGCAGTGTGGGCCAGGGCAATGAAAAACTGTTTTTT. Protein: CASSVGQGNEKLFF.